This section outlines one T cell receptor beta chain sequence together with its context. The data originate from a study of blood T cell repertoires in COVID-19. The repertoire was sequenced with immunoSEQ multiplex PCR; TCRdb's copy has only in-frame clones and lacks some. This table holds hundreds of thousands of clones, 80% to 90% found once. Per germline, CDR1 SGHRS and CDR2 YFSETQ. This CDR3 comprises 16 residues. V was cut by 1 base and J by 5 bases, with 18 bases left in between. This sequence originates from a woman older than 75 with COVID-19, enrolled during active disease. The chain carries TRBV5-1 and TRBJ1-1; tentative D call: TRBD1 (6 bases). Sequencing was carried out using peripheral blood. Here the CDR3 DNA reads TGCGCCAGCAGCTTGCAAACAGGGTCCTTACAGACTGAAGCTTTCTTT. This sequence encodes CASSLQTGSLQTEAFF.